The 32 T cell receptor beta chains reported below all come from one sample, sequenced in a study of blood T cell repertoires in COVID-19. Generated by immunoSEQ multiplex PCR, the TCRdb table keeps only in-frame clones and is missing some. Here the sample spans hundreds of thousands of clones, roughly 84% being singletons. The specimen was PBMCs or T cells enriched from blood (not recorded which). The receptors shown here come from a young woman who had been exposed to COVID-19.

This chain uses TRBV11-2 with TRBJ1-1; D not certain. This CDR3 comprises 13 residues. V dropped 0 bases and J dropped 5 bases, with 7 bases sitting between them. Germline V gene sequence: CDR1 SGHAT, CDR2 FQNNGV. The chain's CDR3 is CASSLDFLTEAFF. CDR3 nucleotide sequence: TGTGCCAGCAGCTTAGATTTTCTTACTGAAGCTTTCTTT. Full variable domain (rest looked up from reference TRBV11-2 and TRBJ1-1): EAGVAQSPRYKIIEKRQSVAFWCNPISGHATLYWYQQILGQGPKLLIQFQNNGVVDDSQLPKDRFSAERLKGVDSTLKIQPAKLEDSAVYLCASSLDFLTEAFFGQGTRLTVV.

The chain employs TRBV19 and TRBJ2-7; 8 bases map to TRBD1. CDR1 and CDR2 from the germline V gene are LNHDA and SQIVND (reference sequence). The CDR3 spans 14 residues. V lost 5 bases and J lost 3; bases outside the gene matches: 6. The CDR3 DNA is TGTGCCAGTAGTCCAACCGGGACAGGCTACGAGCAGTACTTC. It codes for CASSPTGTGYEQYF.

The chain recombines TRBV7-8 with TRBJ2-1; D might be TRBD1 (6 bases). Germline CDR1 and CDR2: SGHVS and FQNEAQ. V lost 5 bases to trimming and J lost 12 bases, with 14 bases between them. The CDR3 totals 12 residues. In nucleotides, the CDR3 is TGTGCCAGCAGCCGTACGACAGGAGGGCAGTTCTTC. Its translation: CASSRTTGGQFF.

In this sample, this clone turned up a few times. This sequence joins TRBV10-1 and TRBJ2-1; the match to TRBD1 covers 11 bases. CDR1 and CDR2 from the germline V gene are WNHNN and SYGVQD (reference sequence). Trimming cost V 4 bases and J 1 base; bases outside gene matches: 9. The CDR3 covers 18 residues. CDR3 DNA: TGCGCCAGCAGTGGCCCCCTCCGGGACAGGGGGTCCTACAATGAGCAGTTCTTC. As protein: CASSGPLRDRGSYNEQFF.

V is TRBV18 and J is TRBJ2-7; 7 bases match TRBD1. J was trimmed by 5 bases and V by 3 bases; bases with no gene match: 10. This CDR3 has 15 residues. Germline lookup yields CDR1 KGHSH and CDR2 LQKENI. CDR3 bases: TGTGCCAGCTCACCCCTAGGGACAGACGGGGACGAGCAGTACTTC. This translates into CASSPLGTDGDEQYF.

The V call is TRBV28, the J call TRBJ1-2, with no clear D. V was pared by 7 bases and J by 7 bases, with 13 bases between. Germline-derived CDR1 and CDR2 are MDHEN and SYDVKM. This CDR3 comprises 12 residues. The chain's CDR3 is CASISGGVGYTF. The CDR3 nucleotides are TGTGCCAGCATCTCCGGAGGAGTTGGCTACACCTTC.

The chain joins TRBV28 to TRBJ1-5; D might be TRBD1 (5 bases). This CDR3 is built from 17 residues. Germline V lookup: CDR1 MDHEN, CDR2 SYDVKM. The V end was cut by 4 bases, the J end by 3 bases, with 19 bases between. The CDR3 sequence is CASSSPGKGKSNQPQHF. CDR3 bases: TGTGCCAGCAGTTCCCCAGGGAAGGGAAAATCCAATCAGCCCCAGCATTTT.

The rearrangement uses TRBV7-9 and TRBJ1-6; D is undetermined. This CDR3 is built from 11 residues. CDR1 and CDR2 (germline): SEHNR, FQNEAQ (reference sequence). With 4 bases removed from V and 14 bases from J, the gap between germline ends came to 9 bases. The CDR3 region has the DNA TGTGCCAGCAGCTCCGAGGAGGCCCTCCACTTT. Its translation is CASSSEEALHF.

The genes are TRBV7-2 and TRBJ2-5; 11 positions agree with TRBD2. Germline CDR1 reads SGHTA; CDR2 reads FQGNSA. Losses at the gene ends were 1 base for V and 5 bases for J; bases not matched to a gene: 3. CDR3 length: 15 amino acids. The CDR3 DNA is TGTGCCAGCAGCTTAGTCTCTAGCGGGAGGGAGACCCAGTACTTC. Amino acid sequence: CASSLVSSGRETQYF. Full variable domain (outside the CDR3, taken from reference TRBV7-2 and TRBJ2-5): GAGVSQSPSNKVTEKGKDVELRCDPISGHTALYWYRQSLGQGLEFLIYFQGNSAPDKSGLPSDRFSAERTGGSVSTLTIQRTQQEDSAVYLCASSLVSSGRETQYFGPGTRLLVL.

The chain links TRBV4-3 to TRBJ1-6; D uncertain. Germline V CDR1 and CDR2: LGHNA, YSLEER. Trimming pared 0 bases from V and 0 bases from J, leaving 9 bases between. This CDR3 has 17 amino acids. The CDR3 sequence is CASSQDLPSSYNSPLHF. The CDR3 region has the DNA TGCGCCAGCAGCCAAGACTTACCGAGCTCCTATAATTCACCCCTCCACTTT.

This chain links TRBV5-1 with TRBJ2-2; the D gene is possibly TRBD2 (5 bases). The V end was cut by 4 bases, the J end by 0 bases, with 16 bases between. Germline values: CDR1 SGHRS, CDR2 YFSETQ. This CDR3 has 17 residues. The CDR3 sequence is CASSPGLTIANTGELFF. The CDR3 nucleotides read TGCGCCAGCAGCCCCGGACTGACGATTGCGAACACCGGGGAGCTGTTTTTT.

V and J are TRBV4-3 and TRBJ1-1; D gene ambiguous. Germline CDR1 LGHNA, CDR2 YSLEER. The CDR3 is made up of 13 amino acids. Between the trimmed V and J ends, which lost 1 base and 6 bases, there was a span of 9 bases. CDR3 residues: CASSQVRFAEAFF. As DNA, the CDR3 is TGCGCCAGCAGCCAAGTGCGGTTCGCTGAAGCTTTCTTT.

The count of this clone is one. J is TRBJ2-3 and V is TRBV23-1, with D possibly being TRBD1 (6 bases). TRBV23-1 is classed as an ORF, of uncertain function. The ends were cut back, 0 bases at V and 1 base at J, with 11 bases in the middle. CDR3 length: 16 amino acids. In DNA, the CDR3 is TGCGCCAGCAGTCAATCGGCAGGGGTAGGCACAGATACGCAGTATTTT. Amino acid sequence: CASSQSAGVGTDTQYF.

The rearrangement uses TRBV15 and TRBJ2-3; no clear D gene. In germline, CDR1 is LNHNV, CDR2 YYDKDF (reference sequence). The CDR3 contains 13 residues. V was cut by 5 bases and J by 6 bases, with 12 bases left in between. The chain's CDR3 is CATSAASWDTQYF. DNA for the CDR3: TGTGCCACCAGCGCCGCGTCTTGGGATACGCAGTATTTT.

The gene calls are TRBV5-4 and TRBJ2-2, with TRBD2 identical over 15 bases. Germline assignment: CDR1 SGHNT and CDR2 YYREEE (reference sequence). Trimming removed 4 bases from V and 1 base from J; junction bases left unmatched: 2. The CDR3 loop spans 17 amino acids. The CDR3 DNA is TGTGCCAGCAGCACGGGACTAGCGGGGGGGAACACCGGGGAGCTGTTTTTT. Protein sequence: CASSTGLAGGNTGELFF.

The count of this clone is one. The V and J genes are TRBV13 and TRBJ1-4; D is undetermined. This CDR3 is built from 12 residues. Germline V gene sequence: CDR1 PRHDT, CDR2 FYEKMQ (reference sequence). Between the trimmed V and J ends, which lost 3 bases and 11 bases, there was a span of 10 bases. CDR3 coding DNA: TGTGCCAGCAGCTTTGAGGGCGGCAAACTGTTTTTT. Residues: CASSFEGGKLFF.

The J gene is TRBJ1-1, the V gene TRBV7-2; the D is unclear. The CDR3 spans 16 residues. The germline gives CDR1 SGHTA, CDR2 FQGNSA. V gave up 5 bases and J gave up 4 bases, with 20 bases separating them. As DNA, the CDR3 is TGTGCCAGCAGCCCTGACTCGCTGGGTGGTGGCACTGAAGCTTTCTTT. This codes for CASSPDSLGGGTEAFF. Drawing the rest from reference TRBV7-2 and TRBJ1-1, the complete variable domain is GAGVSQSPSNKVTEKGKDVELRCDPISGHTALYWYRQSLGQGLEFLIYFQGNSAPDKSGLPSDRFSAERTGGSVSTLTIQRTQQEDSAVYLCASSPDSLGGGTEAFFGQGTRLTVV.

The CDR3 spells CATSRAGLAGVVTDTQYF. The CDR3 nucleotides read TGTGCCACCAGCAGAGCGGGACTAGCGGGGGTCGTCACAGATACGCAGTATTTT. The chain is built from TRBV15 and TRBJ2-3; 14 bases align to TRBD2. Germline assignment: CDR1 LNHNV and CDR2 YYDKDF (reference sequence). This CDR3 contains 18 residues. Unmatched junction bases numbered 5, after V lost 1 base and J lost 2 bases. The variable domain in full, with the rest retrieved from reference TRBV15 and TRBJ2-3, is DAMVIQNPRYQVTQFGKPVTLSCSQTLNHNVMYWYQQKSSQAPKLLFHYYDKDFNNEADTPDNFQSRRPNTSFCFLDIRSPGLGDTAMYLCATSRAGLAGVVTDTQYFGPGTRLTVL.

This chain connects TRBV28 to TRBJ2-2; 7 bases map to TRBD1. CDR1 and CDR2 from the germline V gene are MDHEN and SYDVKM. This CDR3 comprises 14 residues. The junction had 1 base not matched to a gene; V was cut back by 6 bases and J by 0 bases. This chain's CDR3 is CASRGQSNTGELFF. The CDR3 DNA is TGTGCCAGCAGGGGACAGTCGAACACCGGGGAGCTGTTTTTT.

The chain carries TRBV19 and TRBJ1-5, with 7 bases fitting TRBD1. The CDR3 covers 16 residues. The V gene's germline CDR1 is LNHDA and CDR2 SQIVND (reference sequence). J gave up 0 bases and V 4 bases, and 6 bases lay outside the gene matches. The CDR3 is CASSKDRSYSNQPQHF. CDR3 DNA: TGTGCCAGTAGTAAGGACAGGTCATATAGCAATCAGCCCCAGCATTTT.

In its sample, this clone was seen many times. The J gene is TRBJ1-1, the V gene TRBV25-1; no definite D call. With 4 bases removed from V and 1 base from J, the gap between germline ends came to 10 bases. The germline CDR1 and CDR2 sequences are MGHDK and SYGVNS. The CDR3 has 14 amino acids. The chain's CDR3 is CASSARVGNTEAFF. The CDR3, as DNA: TGTGCCAGCAGTGCCCGCGTCGGGAACACTGAAGCTTTCTTT.

The gene calls are TRBV4-3 and TRBJ2-2, with D maybe TRBD2 (6 bases). The CDR3 contains 16 residues. Germline CDR1 is LGHNA and CDR2 is YSLEER. V was trimmed by 8 bases and J by 0 bases, leaving 16 bases between them. Here the CDR3 reads CASSQAGTANTGELFF. The CDR3 region has the DNA TGCGCCAGCTCACAAGCCGGGACTGCGAACACCGGGGAGCTGTTTTTT.

This chain joins TRBV9 and TRBJ1-6, with a possible D match to TRBD1 (5 bases). Trimming took 3 bases from V and 5 from J, leaving 9 bases between them. CDR1 and CDR2 (germline): SGDLS, YYNGEE. This CDR3 spans 14 amino acids. For the CDR3, the DNA is TGTGCCAGCAGCGAGGGACTGAATAATTCACCCCTCCACTTT. This encodes CASSEGLNNSPLHF.

The gene calls are TRBV6-4 and TRBJ2-7, with D possibly matching TRBD1 (7 bases). The CDR3 contains 9 residues. The germline V gene encodes CDR1 MRHNA and CDR2 SNTAGT. The V end lost 7 bases, the J end lost 11 bases, and 9 bases lay between the germline ends. The chain's CDR3 is CASIRGEYF. For the CDR3, the DNA is TGTGCCAGCATCAGGGGGGAGTACTTC.

V and J are TRBV20-1 and TRBJ1-2, with a possible D match to TRBD1 (5 bases). This CDR3 has 13 amino acids. CDR1 and CDR2 (germline): DFQATT, SNEGSKA (reference sequence). V lost 3 bases to trimming and J lost 5 bases, with 13 bases between them. CDR3: CSASPGIMYGYTF. As DNA, the CDR3 is TGCAGTGCTAGTCCAGGGATCATGTATGGCTACACCTTC.

The rearrangement uses TRBV5-8 and TRBJ1-1; TRBD1 might be the D (6 bases). V gave up 4 bases and J gave up 2 bases, with 12 bases separating them. Germline lookup yields CDR1 SGHTS and CDR2 YDEGEE. The CDR3 totals 14 residues. The CDR3 region has the DNA TGTGCCAGCAGCGATCCGACAGGAAACACTGAAGCTTTCTTT. It specifies CASSDPTGNTEAFF. The full variable domain, with the rest looked up from reference TRBV5-8 and TRBJ1-1, is EAGVTQSPTHLIKTRGQQATLRCSPISGHTSVYWYQQALGLGLQFLLWYDEGEERNRGNFPPRFSGRQFPNYSSELNVNALELEDSALYLCASSDPTGNTEAFFGQGTRLTVV.

There are a few counts of this clone. The chain recombines TRBV5-4 with TRBJ1-6; 8 nucleotides agree with TRBD1. The ends lost 1 base at V and 3 bases at J; junction bases unmatched: 9. The V gene's germline CDR1 is SGHNT and CDR2 YYREEE (reference sequence). The CDR3 contains 18 residues. CDR3 bases: TGTGCCAGCAGCTTGTTTTCAGGGGGCGGTAGCTATAATTCACCCCTCCACTTT. Translated: CASSLFSGGGSYNSPLHF.

The genes are TRBV19 and TRBJ1-1; maybe TRBD1 (5 bases). Trimming took 6 bases from V and 0 from J, leaving 17 bases between them. The CDR3 sequence is 16 residues long. Germline-derived CDR1 and CDR2 are LNHDA and SQIVND (reference sequence). The CDR3 sequence is CASRIQGYSMNTEAFF. The CDR3 coding sequence is TGTGCCAGTAGGATCCAGGGTTATAGCATGAACACTGAAGCTTTCTTT.

The V call is TRBV3-1 (or the pseudogene TRBV3-2), the J call TRBJ2-2; D is unresolved. CDR1 is LGHDT, CDR2 YNNKEL, per germline (reference sequence). This CDR3 spans 14 amino acids. Trimming removed 1 base at V and 4 bases at J, with 7 bases between. The CDR3 DNA reads TGTGCCAGCAGCCAAGCCGGCGGCACCGGGGAGCTGTTTTTT. Translating it yields CASSQAGGTGELFF.

This chain connects TRBV6-2 or TRBV6-3 to TRBJ2-1, with D tentatively TRBD2 (5 bases). V was shortened by 5 bases and J by 5 bases, with 10 bases between the two germline ends. The CDR3 has 13 amino acids. CDR1 and CDR2 (germline): MNHEY, SVGEGT. The CDR3 loop is CASSRGNNNEQFF. CDR3 nucleotide sequence: TGTGCCAGCAGTCGAGGGAATAACAATGAGCAGTTCTTC.

The chain couples TRBV4-2 to TRBJ2-2, with D possibly TRBD1 on 6 matching bases. The V gene's germline CDR1 is LGHNA and CDR2 YNFKEQ. V was pared by 3 bases and J by 6 bases, with 14 bases between. The CDR3 length is 15 residues. The CDR3 DNA is TGTGCCAGCAGCCATCGCAGGGGATCCGCCGGGGAGCTGTTTTTT. Protein sequence: CASSHRRGSAGELFF.

The gene calls are TRBV5-5 and TRBJ1-1; no clear D. The CDR3 sequence is 14 residues long. The germline V gene has CDR1 SGHKS and CDR2 YYEKEE (reference sequence). The germline V and J ends were trimmed by 0 bases and 4 bases, with 10 bases remaining between them. CDR3 bases: TGTGCCAGCAGCTTGGCTCGGGGTACCACTGAAGCTTTCTTT. Its translation: CASSLARGTTEAFF. Based on the CDR3 plus reference TRBV5-5 and TRBJ1-1, the full variable domain is DAGVTQSPTHLIKTRGQQVTLRCSPISGHKSVSWYQQVLGQGPQFIFQYYEKEERGRGNFPDRFSARQFPNYSSELNVNALLLGDSALYLCASSLARGTTEAFFGQGTRLTVV.